This T cell receptor beta chain is from a study of blood T cells in healthy people across ages. Findings and limits, study-wide: Shifts in expanded clonotypes may have been confounded by donor CMV status, which was unknown.

In the case of this clonotype: Its target is not known.

The donors, aged 6 to 90, were healthy Caucasians from Russia. Then a second PCR, running about 6 to 12 cycles, was carried out with a sample-barcoded 5' primer and a J-beta primer mix. Every sample produced at least 2.5 million CDR3-containing paired-end reads. One entry per CDR3 protein results from TCRdb running MiXCR on the 5' RACE reads. The data contain 1.8 million or so distinct CDR3 sequences, roughly 43% of them singletons. With 5 bases clipped from V and 0 bases from J, the junction kept 16 bases outside the gene matches. Germline V gene sequence: CDR1 MDHEN, CDR2 SYDVKM. The CDR3 spans 19 residues.

The origin of this receptor is a human donor in good health. Sequencing used blood. V usage is TRBV28 and J usage is TRBJ1-5, with 7 nucleotides matching TRBD1. The CDR3 loop is CASSRDRELSGFSNQPQHF. CDR3 bases: TGTGCCAGCAGTCGAGACAGGGAACTTAGCGGGTTTAGCAATCAGCCCCAGCATTTT.